The 16 T cell receptor beta chains below come from one sample, sequenced in a study of blood T cell repertoires in COVID-19. Method: immunoSEQ multiplex PCR; TCRdb's copy keeps in-frame clones and lacks some. The table records 95,000 to 110,000 clones, 84% of them present only once. The sample was peripheral blood. The origin of the receptors is a human donor in a cohort sampled during active COVID-19.

The V gene is TRBV5-4, the J gene TRBJ2-5; 12 positions agree with TRBD2. The CDR3 contains 17 residues. CDR1 is SGHNT and CDR2 is YYREEE in the germline V gene (reference sequence). V was pared by 1 base and J by 5 bases, with 9 bases of the junction left unmatched. This CDR3 is CASSLSSGTSGSETQYF. CDR3 sequence (DNA): TGTGCCAGCAGCTTGAGCTCCGGGACTAGCGGGTCGGAGACCCAGTACTTC.

The V and J genes are TRBV30 and TRBJ2-5, with 7 bases fitting TRBD1. The V segment lost 1 base and the J segment 5 bases; nucleotides outside the gene matches: 10. Germline values: CDR1 GTSNPN, CDR2 SVGIG (reference sequence). The CDR3 extends over 15 amino acids. The CDR3 spells CAWSARQGQRETQYF. The CDR3 nucleotides read TGTGCCTGGAGTGCACGACAGGGTCAAAGGGAGACCCAGTACTTC. Using reference TRBV30 and TRBJ2-5 for the parts outside the CDR3, the full variable domain is SQTIHQWPATLVQPVGSPLSLECTVEGTSNPNLYWYRQAAGRGLQLLFYSVGIGQISSEVPQNLSASRPQDRQFILSSKKLLLSDSGFYLCAWSARQGQRETQYFGPGTRLLVL.

V usage is TRBV5-4 and J usage is TRBJ1-4; a weak D match, TRBD1 (5 bases). The germline gives CDR1 SGHNT, CDR2 YYREEE (reference sequence). This CDR3 contains 14 residues. With 4 bases removed from V and 5 bases from J, the gap between germline ends came to 12 bases. CDR3 residues: CASSQDRSNEKLFF. The CDR3 coding sequence is TGTGCCAGCAGCCAAGACAGATCAAATGAAAAACTGTTTTTT. Looking up the rest from reference TRBV5-4 and TRBJ1-4 gives the full variable domain: ETGVTQSPTHLIKTRGQQVTLRCSSQSGHNTVSWYQQALGQGPQFIFQYYREEENGRGNFPPRFSGLQFPNYSSELNVNALELDDSALYLCASSQDRSNEKLFFGSGTQLSVL.

This chain uses TRBV3-1 (or the pseudogene TRBV3-2) with TRBJ1-1; the D gene is possibly TRBD1 (5 bases). The V gene's germline CDR1 is LGHDT and CDR2 YNNKEL (reference sequence). Deletions cut 1 base from V and 2 bases from J, with 17 bases between. This CDR3 has 17 amino acids. As DNA, the CDR3 is TGTGCCAGCAGCCAAGGTTTGGGACTTCAGGGAAACACTGAAGCTTTCTTT. Protein sequence: CASSQGLGLQGNTEAFF.

The chain combines TRBV5-4 with TRBJ1-4; D call uncertain. V shed 0 bases and J shed 0 bases, with 6 bases lying between them. There are 15 residues in the CDR3. Per germline, CDR1 SGHNT and CDR2 YYREEE (reference sequence). CDR3 nucleotides: TGTGCCAGCAGCTTGGGCGTCGCAACTAATGAAAAACTGTTTTTT. Translation: CASSLGVATNEKLFF.

This clone was seen more than once but under ten times. The CDR3 is CASRQRGGYTF. For the CDR3, the DNA is TGTGCCAGCAGGCAGCGGGGGGGCTACACCTTC. The chain is built from TRBV12-3 or TRBV12-4 and TRBJ1-2, with TRBD1 as a possible D gene (5 bases). This CDR3 has 11 residues. The V and J ends lost 6 bases and 8 bases respectively, with 10 bases between them.

This clone was seen a single time. The chain employs TRBV18 and TRBJ1-2; 10 nucleotides match TRBD1. V shed 3 bases and J 6 bases; nucleotides not matched to a gene: 4. CDR1 is KGHSH, CDR2 LQKENI, per germline. The CDR3 has 14 amino acids. CDR3 in DNA: TGTGCCAGCTCACCCGGGACAGGGGTACATGGCTACACCTTC. This translates into CASSPGTGVHGYTF.

The chain recombines TRBV18 with TRBJ2-6; perhaps TRBD2 as D (6 bases). V lost 3 bases, J lost 0 bases, and 21 bases lay in between. CDR3 length equals 20 residues. Germline V CDR1 and CDR2: KGHSH, LQKENI. CDR3 sequence: CASSPWGDLTGDSGANVLTF. The DNA of the CDR3 is TGTGCCAGCTCACCGTGGGGGGATCTAACTGGGGACTCTGGGGCCAACGTCCTGACTTTC.

This chain links TRBV6-5 with TRBJ1-1; 7 nucleotides match TRBD1. CDR1 and CDR2 (germline): MNHEY, SVGAGI. Trimming at V came to 1 base and at J to 0 bases, leaving 5 bases not matched to a gene. The CDR3 loop spans 16 amino acids. CDR3 protein: CASSYFPTGMNTEAFF. The CDR3 DNA reads as TGTGCCAGCAGTTACTTCCCGACAGGGATGAACACTGAAGCTTTCTTT.

This clone occurred a few times. The chain couples TRBV2 to TRBJ2-7; D perhaps matches TRBD1 (6 bases). Germline V gene lookup returns CDR1 SNHLY and CDR2 FYNNEI. The CDR3 length is 14 residues. The ends were cut back, 7 bases at V and 3 bases at J, with 16 bases in the middle. CDR3 nucleotide sequence: TGTGCCAGCATTCCGGGACAACTACGCTACGAGCAGTACTTC. As protein: CASIPGQLRYEQYF.

The chain links TRBV12-3 or TRBV12-4 to TRBJ2-1; D remains unclear. The V end was cut by 4 bases, the J end by 7 bases, with 5 bases between. This CDR3 region has 11 residues. The CDR3 sequence is CASSSRNEQFF. The CDR3 DNA sequence: TGTGCCAGCAGTTCGAGGAATGAGCAGTTCTTC.

V and J are TRBV9 and TRBJ2-1; D unclear. The CDR3 has 11 residues. The V and J ends lost 4 bases and 8 bases respectively, with 7 bases between them. The germline gives CDR1 SGDLS, CDR2 YYNGEE. CDR3 region: CASSPLDEQFF. For the CDR3, the DNA is TGTGCCAGCAGCCCCCTCGATGAGCAGTTCTTC. Drawing the rest from reference TRBV9 and TRBJ2-1, the complete variable domain is DSGVTQTPKHLITATGQRVTLRCSPRSGDLSVYWYQQSLDQGLQFLIQYYNGEERAKGNILERFSAQQFPDLHSELNLSSLELGDSALYFCASSPLDEQFFGPGTRLTVL.

The CDR3 DNA follows: TGTGCCACCAGCAGAGATATATACCTGGACAGTAGCTCCTACGAGCAGTACTTC. It is translated as CATSRDIYLDSSSYEQYF. This chain joins TRBV15 and TRBJ2-7; D possibly corresponds to TRBD1 (6 bases). CDR3 length: 18 residues. From germline, CDR1 is LNHNV and CDR2 YYDKDF (reference sequence). V was clipped by 0 bases and J by 0 bases, with 18 bases between them.

The V call is TRBV2, the J call TRBJ1-1; a possible D gene is TRBD1 (5 bases). CDR1 and CDR2 (germline): SNHLY, FYNNEI. The CDR3 consists of 13 residues. V lost 8 bases and J lost 1, with 11 bases in between. The CDR3 here is CASQLGQNTEAFF. For the CDR3, the DNA is TGTGCCAGCCAGCTCGGACAGAACACTGAAGCTTTCTTT.

The rearrangement joins TRBV29-1 to TRBJ2-2; TRBD2 aligns across 9 bases. V lost 6 bases, J lost 3 bases, and 8 bases stayed unmatched. Germline lookup yields CDR1 SQVTM and CDR2 ANQGSEA. There are 15 residues in the CDR3. CDR3 in amino acids: CSVEVTSGYTGELFF. The DNA of the CDR3 is TGCAGCGTGGAGGTGACTAGCGGCTACACCGGGGAGCTGTTTTTT.

The chain joins TRBV7-9 to TRBJ1-2; D gene unclear. This CDR3 spans 13 amino acids. CDR1 SEHNR and CDR2 FQNEAQ come from the germline V gene (reference sequence). Between the trimmed V and J ends, which lost 7 bases and 3 bases, there was a span of 12 bases. The CDR3 DNA reads TGTGCCAGCATGAGTTGGGGAGACTATGGCTACACCTTC. The encoded protein is CASMSWGDYGYTF.